The entry that follows covers one T cell receptor (beta chain) sequence. Its cognate antigen is unknown. Other DNA sequences within the sample encode an identical CDR3. The time point: cycle 4 day 1 (C4D1), after more than five weeks of nivolumab. Autologous stem cell transplantation was followed by relapse in every patient, and brentuximab vedotin exposure varied. These data come from a study of PD-1 blockade in classical Hodgkin lymphoma. Here immunoSEQ multiplex PCR was the method, and the copy in TCRdb shows in-frame clones only, minus some. The table shows 75,000 to 95,000 clones, with under 85% occurring only once. V was cut by 3 bases and J by 1 base, with 7 bases left in between. The germline CDR1 and CDR2 sequences are LNHDA and SQIVND (reference sequence). The CDR3 covers 13 residues. General observations from the study: Patients were excluded if nivolumab began under 1 year after ASCT (the autologous transplant). Newly diagnosed patients were said to have less baseline TCR diversity than healthy donors did. Compared with baseline, CD4+ but not CD8+ TCR diversity had risen significantly by C4D1. Baseline diversity in complete responders resembled that of newly diagnosed patients.

The sequence was collected from a human donor with classical Hodgkin lymphoma. The chain recombines TRBV19 with TRBJ2-7; D possibly corresponds to TRBD2 (6 bases). The sample in question was peripheral blood mononuclear cells (PBMCs), obtained before the fourth cycle of nivolumab. The CDR3 sequence: CASSIGGSYEQYF. DNA of the CDR3: TGTGCCAGTAGTATCGGGGGTTCCTACGAGCAGTACTTC.